This T cell receptor beta chain was observed in a study of memory CD4+ T cells and cytomegalovirus serostatus. Study-wide background: This sample comes from healthy Belgian adults, under 10 CMV seropositive, roughly 22 seronegative.

CDR1 and CDR2 from the germline V gene are SGHDT and YYEEEE. V trimming: 0 bases; J trimming: 7 bases; junction bases outside the gene matches: 4. There are 14 residues in the CDR3. Single viable CD3+CD4+CD8-CD45RO+ cells were sorted as the memory CD4+ T cells. Positive selection with CD4 microbeads enriched total CD4+ T cells. Libraries were prepared by immunoSEQ multiplex PCR; TCRdb keeps only in-frame clonotypes and omits some of them. The sample consists of 50,000 or so clones, roughly four fifths of them appearing once. The chain is built from TRBV5-6 and TRBJ2-5, with 9 nucleotides matching TRBD2. The sample was memory CD4+ T cells from blood. The clonotype originates from an adult in good health and CMV-seronegative. The CDR3 DNA reads TGTGCCAGCAGCTTGGTTAGCGGGGGCCCGACCCAGTACTTC. Encoded protein: CASSLVSGGPTQYF.